One and the same sample provided the 29 T cell receptor beta chains below, sequenced in a study of long-term antiretroviral therapy in people with HIV. At survey level, the immunoSEQ assay was run in its v3.0 version. Some clones are missing from TCRdb's copy, which holds only in-frame ones; the method was immunoSEQ multiplex PCR. The sample lists approximately 13,000 clones, under 80% occurring once. Source: unsorted PBMCs, taken 3.1 years after starting antiretroviral therapy. The receptor source for this set is a man between 40 and 49 years old with HIV.

The chain is built from TRBV5-6 and TRBJ1-6; 7 nucleotides agree with TRBD1. Germline lookup yields CDR1 SGHDT and CDR2 YYEEEE. This CDR3 contains 15 residues. V lost 1 base and J lost 10; bases outside the gene matches: 8. This CDR3 reads CASSLFRTGQSPLHF. The CDR3 nucleotides are TGTGCCAGCAGCTTGTTCCGGACAGGACAATCACCCCTCCACTTT.

The chain recombines TRBV19 with TRBJ1-2; D is uncertain. Per germline, CDR1 LNHDA and CDR2 SQIVND (reference sequence). The CDR3 contains 13 residues. Trimming cost V 10 bases and J 2 bases, with 14 bases left between them. The CDR3 DNA reads as TGTGCCACCGCGTCAGGACTGAACTATGGCTACACCTTC. This codes for CATASGLNYGYTF.

This chain uses TRBV30 with TRBJ1-1, with 7 bases aligning to TRBD1. The CDR3 is 15 residues long. Unmatched junction bases numbered 11, after V lost 3 bases and J lost 4 bases. CDR1 is GTSNPN and CDR2 is SVGIG in the germline V gene (reference sequence). This chain's CDR3 is CAWREGGQSFTEAFF. CDR3 coding DNA: TGTGCCTGGAGGGAAGGGGGACAGAGCTTCACTGAAGCTTTCTTT.

The chain couples TRBV7-9 to TRBJ1-2; 9 nucleotides line up with TRBD1. V lost 5 bases, J lost 5 bases, and 6 bases stayed unmatched. Germline V gives CDR1 SEHNR, CDR2 FQNEAQ (reference sequence). The CDR3 spans 14 residues. CDR3 in amino acids: CASSKQGARYGYTF. The CDR3 DNA reads TGTGCCAGCAGCAAACAGGGGGCGCGTTATGGCTACACCTTC.

The V call is TRBV6-6, the J call TRBJ2-3, with 9 positions matching TRBD2. This CDR3 contains 13 residues. Germline-derived CDR1 and CDR2 are MNHNY and SVGAGI (reference sequence). Unmatched junction bases numbered 8, after V lost 5 bases and J lost 11 bases. The CDR3 DNA follows: TGTGCCAGCAGTGACCCCCAGCGGGGGGAGCAGTATTTT. It specifies CASSDPQRGEQYF.

The chain is built from TRBV6-6 and TRBJ2-5; no firm D call. This CDR3 comprises 11 residues. CDR1 is MNHNY, CDR2 SVGAGI, per germline (reference sequence). Trimming cost V 5 bases and J 4 bases, with 5 bases left between them. CDR3 amino acids: CASSRRETQYF. CDR3 nucleotides: TGTGCCAGCAGTCGTCGAGAGACCCAGTACTTC.

The rearrangement joins TRBV19 to TRBJ1-5; a possible D gene is TRBD1 (6 bases). This CDR3 is built from 18 residues. V lost 6 bases and J lost 0, with 21 bases in between. The germline V gene has CDR1 LNHDA and CDR2 SQIVND (reference sequence). This chain's CDR3 is CASSPRAGQIFSNQPQHF. The CDR3 DNA follows: TGTGCCAGTAGCCCTAGGGCCGGACAGATATTTAGCAATCAGCCCCAGCATTTT.

The chain uses TRBV19 and TRBJ1-2; D may be TRBD1 (5 bases). This CDR3 contains 12 residues. The V gene's germline CDR1 is LNHDA and CDR2 SQIVND (reference sequence). Trimming shortened V by 5 bases and J by 5 bases, and 9 bases separated the two germline ends. The DNA of the CDR3 is TGTGCCAGTAGTGTTCGGGGGTATGGCTACACCTTC. Its translation: CASSVRGYGYTF.

J is TRBJ2-7 and V is TRBV7-9; D possibly corresponds to TRBD2 (6 bases). This CDR3 spans 15 amino acids. Germline loops: CDR1 SEHNR, CDR2 FQNEAQ (reference sequence). The V end was cut by 4 bases, the J end by 7 bases, with 20 bases between. The CDR3 loop reads CASSSPGGAGEEQYF. As DNA, the CDR3 is TGTGCCAGCAGCTCCCCCGGAGGGGCAGGCGAAGAGCAGTACTTC.

CDR3 DNA sequence: TGCGCCAGCAGCTTAGGGCAGCCCTCTGGAAACACCATATATTTT. It encodes CASSLGQPSGNTIYF. This rearrangement joins TRBV5-1 to TRBJ1-3; D remains unclear. V shed 2 bases and J shed 0 bases, with 9 bases lying between them. The CDR3 runs to 15 residues. Germline CDR1 and CDR2: SGHRS and YFSETQ.

The chain joins TRBV19 to TRBJ2-1; 11 bases line up with TRBD2. The CDR3 length is 13 residues. The junction had 3 bases not matched to a gene; V was cut back by 7 bases and J by 7 bases. In germline, CDR1 is LNHDA, CDR2 SQIVND (reference sequence). CDR3 nucleotide sequence: TGTGCCAGTAATAGCGGGGGGGGGAATGAGCAGTTCTTC. Translated, it gives CASNSGGGNEQFF.

V gene TRBV5-4 combines with J gene TRBJ2-1, with TRBD2 identical over 7 bases. The ends lost 4 bases at V and 1 base at J; junction bases unmatched: 8. This CDR3 has 16 residues. CDR1 SGHNT and CDR2 YYREEE come from the germline V gene (reference sequence). The CDR3, as DNA: TGTGCCAGCAGCCCTACTAGCGTCGGGTCCTACAATGAGCAGTTCTTC. It specifies CASSPTSVGSYNEQFF. Together with reference TRBV5-4 and TRBJ2-1, the CDR3 gives the full variable domain: ETGVTQSPTHLIKTRGQQVTLRCSSQSGHNTVSWYQQALGQGPQFIFQYYREEENGRGNFPPRFSGLQFPNYSSELNVNALELDDSALYLCASSPTSVGSYNEQFFGPGTRLTVL.

The rearrangement links TRBV5-5 to TRBJ2-3; TRBD1 aligns across 9 bases. This CDR3 region has 16 residues. Germline loops: CDR1 SGHKS, CDR2 YYEKEE (reference sequence). V gave up 3 bases and J gave up 4 bases; unmatched junction bases: 9. DNA of the CDR3: TGTGCCAGCAGCTCCCCCGGGACAGGGAACCCAGATACGCAGTATTTT. This sequence encodes CASSSPGTGNPDTQYF.

V usage is TRBV18 and J usage is TRBJ2-3, with 13 nucleotides matching TRBD2. This CDR3 region has 17 residues. Germline CDR1 reads KGHSH; CDR2 reads LQKENI. With 4 bases clipped from V and 5 bases from J, the junction kept 9 bases outside the gene matches. CDR3 amino acids: CASSLYWTSGGEDTQYF. The CDR3 nucleotides read TGTGCCAGCTCACTATACTGGACTAGCGGGGGTGAAGATACGCAGTATTTT. The variable domain in full, completed from reference TRBV18 and TRBJ2-3, reads NAGVMQNPRHLVRRRGQEARLRCSPMKGHSHVYWYRQLPEEGLKFMVYLQKENIIDESGMPKERFSAEFPKEGPSILRIQQVVRGDSAAYFCASSLYWTSGGEDTQYFGPGTRLTVL.

This clone was counted a few times. The V gene is TRBV5-4, the J gene TRBJ2-7, with TRBD1 identical over 7 bases. The J segment lost 2 bases and the V segment lost 0 bases, leaving 5 bases of the junction unmatched. This CDR3 spans 15 amino acids. Germline CDR1 is SGHNT and CDR2 is YYREEE (reference sequence). The CDR3 region has the DNA TGTGCCAGCAGCTTGGGGCAGGGGGTCGCCTACGAGCAGTACTTC. It yields the protein CASSLGQGVAYEQYF.

The chain links TRBV5-5 to TRBJ2-7; D might be TRBD1 or TRBD2, each matching 6 bases. V shed 0 bases and J shed 2 bases, with 12 bases lying between them. Germline CDR1 SGHKS, CDR2 YYEKEE (reference sequence). The CDR3 totals 15 residues. The CDR3 nucleotides are TGTGCCAGCAGCTTGGGGGGGGCCTCCCCCTACGAGCAGTACTTC. This encodes CASSLGGASPYEQYF.

J is TRBJ1-2 and V is TRBV7-9; perhaps TRBD1 as D (6 bases). Looked up from germline, CDR1 is SEHNR and CDR2 is FQNEAQ (reference sequence). Between the trimmed V and J ends, which lost 5 bases and 6 bases, there was a span of 16 bases. This CDR3 comprises 14 residues. CDR3 sequence: CASSLPGQRNGYTF. The CDR3 region has the DNA TGTGCCAGCAGCCTGCCGGGACAAAGAAATGGCTACACCTTC.

The chain combines TRBV9 with TRBJ2-7; 7 bases map to TRBD1. Germline V gene data show CDR1 as SGDLS and CDR2 as YYNGEE. V gave up 3 bases and J gave up 0 bases; unmatched junction bases: 3. This CDR3 region has 14 residues. CDR3 region: CASSADRFSYEQYF. As DNA, the CDR3 is TGTGCCAGCAGCGCGGACAGGTTCTCCTACGAGCAGTACTTC.

V and J are TRBV5-1 and TRBJ1-4; 11 bases line up with TRBD1. From germline, CDR1 is SGHRS and CDR2 YFSETQ. Losses at the gene ends were 4 bases for V and 5 bases for J; bases not matched to a gene: 1. The length of the CDR3 is 14 residues. The CDR3 DNA reads as TGCGCCAGCAGCCGGGACAGGGGGAATGAAAAACTGTTTTTT. Its protein product is CASSRDRGNEKLFF.

The chain recombines TRBV22-1 with TRBJ1-4. TRBV22-1 is labeled a pseudogene. The CDR3 consists of 18 residues. CDR3 loop: CPGSAFQWSRDGNEKLFF. DNA of the CDR3: TGTCCTGGGAGCGCATTCCAATGGTCTAGGGACGGTAATGAAAAACTGTTTTTT.

V and J are TRBV7-9 and TRBJ2-1; 11 bases match TRBD2. V shed 6 bases, J shed 5 bases, and the junction held 3 bases outside the gene matches. This CDR3 has 14 residues. CDR1 is SEHNR and CDR2 is FQNEAQ in the germline V gene (reference sequence). CDR3 nucleotides: TGTGCCAGCAGACCTAGCGGGGGGAACAATGAGCAGTTCTTC. This codes for CASRPSGGNNEQFF.

V is TRBV7-8 and J is TRBJ2-3; D is undetermined. The V gene's germline CDR1 is SGHVS and CDR2 FQNEAQ. The CDR3 length is 16 residues. Trimming stripped 1 base from V and 3 bases from J, with 14 bases between. This chain's CDR3 is CASSLGVGDPTDTQYF. The CDR3 DNA follows: TGTGCCAGCAGCTTAGGGGTTGGGGATCCTACAGATACGCAGTATTTT.

The genes are TRBV5-1 and TRBJ1-2; 9 bases are shared with TRBD1. The CDR3 runs to 14 residues. CDR1 is SGHRS and CDR2 is YFSETQ in the germline V gene. Trimming at V came to 4 bases and at J to 8 bases, leaving 9 bases not matched to a gene. Here the CDR3 reads CASSPQGAFNGYTF. DNA of the CDR3: TGCGCCAGCAGCCCACAGGGGGCGTTTAACGGCTACACCTTC.

This chain connects TRBV5-6 to TRBJ1-2; 9 positions match TRBD1. This CDR3 region has 13 residues. V shed 4 bases, J shed 8 bases, and the junction held 6 bases outside the gene matches. CDR1 and CDR2 from the germline V gene are SGHDT and YYEEEE. CDR3 protein: CASSRRQGGGYTF. The CDR3 bases are TGTGCCAGCAGCCGAAGACAGGGGGGCGGCTACACCTTC. Based on the CDR3 plus reference TRBV5-6 and TRBJ1-2, the full variable domain is DAGVTQSPTHLIKTRGQQVTLRCSPKSGHDTVSWYQQALGQGPQFIFQYYEEEERQRGNFPDRFSGHQFPNYSSELNVNALLLGDSALYLCASSRRQGGGYTFGSGTRLTVV.

In this sample, this clone turned up a few times. The chain is built from TRBV18 and TRBJ2-2; TRBD1 matches at 8 bases. There are 16 residues in the CDR3. V lost 1 base, J lost 4 bases, and 5 bases stayed unmatched. Germline V gene lookup returns CDR1 KGHSH and CDR2 LQKENI. CDR3 nucleotides: TGTGCCAGCTCACCACGTAGTGGACAGGGCACCGGGGAGCTGTTTTTT. It translates to CASSPRSGQGTGELFF.

The chain uses TRBV19 and TRBJ2-3; TRBD2 matches at 10 bases. Losses at the gene ends were 5 bases for V and 5 bases for J; bases not matched to a gene: 7. The CDR3 is 15 residues long. The germline CDR1 and CDR2 sequences are LNHDA and SQIVND (reference sequence). Here the CDR3 DNA reads TGTGCCAGTAGTTCCACACTAGCGGGGAGAGATACGCAGTATTTT. Encoded protein: CASSSTLAGRDTQYF.

The CDR3: CAWSRKGEETQYF. CDR3 bases: TGTGCCTGGAGTAGGAAGGGTGAAGAGACCCAGTACTTC. This chain joins TRBV30 and TRBJ2-5, with unresolved D. The CDR3 consists of 13 residues. V lost 2 bases to trimming and J lost 3 bases, with 10 bases between them. Germline CDR1 GTSNPN, CDR2 SVGIG (reference sequence).

This clone has more than one count but fewer than ten. The chain links TRBV4-1 to TRBJ2-7; D tentatively reads TRBD1 or TRBD2 (6 bases each). This CDR3 has 16 amino acids. Trimming left V 4 bases short and J 4 bases short, with 20 bases between. The V gene's germline CDR1 is MGHRA and CDR2 YSYEKL. The CDR3 region is CASSPREDSTVYEQYF. CDR3 in DNA: TGCGCCAGCAGCCCCAGGGAGGACAGTACCGTTTACGAGCAGTACTTC.

The rearrangement links TRBV5-1 to TRBJ1-1; no definite D call. Germline CDR1 is SGHRS and CDR2 is YFSETQ. V lost 7 bases, J lost 1 base, and 11 bases lay in between. This CDR3 region has 13 residues. The CDR3 region is CASGPGANTEAFF. The CDR3 DNA sequence: TGCGCCAGCGGCCCTGGAGCGAACACTGAAGCTTTCTTT.